A selection of T cell receptor beta chains follows, all from one sample in a study of blood T cell repertoires in COVID-19. Method: immunoSEQ multiplex PCR; TCRdb's copy keeps in-frame clones and lacks some. The sample contains approximately 300,000 clones, about 88% of which appear only once. The specimen was peripheral blood. These receptors were collected from a woman under 40 with COVID-19, enrolled during active disease. CDR3s include the opening cysteine and the closing phenylalanine or tryptophan. A D gene is named only where the DNA matches it firmly. The listing skips clone size in some rows; elsewhere it reads once, few, many or a size class.

v_gene,abundance,d_gene,j_gene,CDR3nt,CDR3aa
TRBV30,.,.,TRBJ2-1,TGTGCCGGGCAGGGGAGCTCCTACAATGAGCAGTTCTTC,CAGQGSSYNEQFF
TRBV6-4,.,TRBD1,TRBJ2-6,TGTGCCAGCAGTGACGGGACAGGGGGCTCTGGGGCCAACGTCCTGACTTTC,CASSDGTGGSGANVLTF
TRBV5-6,.,TRBD2,TRBJ2-7,TGTGCCAGCAGCTTTGGCCCCAGCGGGGGTTTCTACGAGCAGTACTTC,CASSFGPSGGFYEQYF
TRBV29-1,few,.,TRBJ1-3,TGCAGCGTTTTGACAGGATTCTCTGGAAACACCATATATTTT,CSVLTGFSGNTIYF
TRBV7-8,.,.,TRBJ1-6,TGTGCCAGCAGCTTAGTGGTCCCCGAGGGCTCCTATAATTCACCCCTCCACTTT,CASSLVVPEGSYNSPLHF
TRBV7-3,.,.,TRBJ2-1,TGTGCCAGCAGCTCAACCGCGGAGCATGAGCAGTTCTTC,CASSSTAEHEQFF
TRBV19,.,.,TRBJ1-2,TGTGCCAGTAGCGACAGGACAGCTAACTATGGCTACACCTTC,CASSDRTANYGYTF
TRBV28,.,.,TRBJ1-1,TGTGCCAGCAGTTTAGCCCCGCACAGGCGAATGAACACTGAAGCTTTCTTT,CASSLAPHRRMNTEAFF
TRBV24-1,.,TRBD2,TRBJ2-5,TGTGCCACCAGTGATAGCGGGAGAGAGACCCAGTACTTC,CATSDSGRETQYF
TRBV15,.,TRBD2,TRBJ2-7,TGTGCCACCAGCACTAGCGGGGCCCCTTCAGGGCAGTACTTC,CATSTSGAPSGQYF
TRBV7-9,.,TRBD2,TRBJ2-3,TGTGCCAGCAGCATTACTAGCGGGAGAGCAGATACGCAGTATTTT,CASSITSGRADTQYF
TRBV29-1,.,.,TRBJ2-3,TGCAGCGTAGGTCAGCGGGATACGCAGTATTTT,CSVGQRDTQYF
TRBV15,.,TRBD2,TRBJ2-2,TGTGCCACCAGCAGAACCTCGACTAGCGCACAAGGGGAGCTGTTTTTT,CATSRTSTSAQGELFF
TRBV30,.,TRBD1,TRBJ2-7,TGTGCCTGGAGTTTGGGGACAGGCGCCTACGAGCAGTACTTC,CAWSLGTGAYEQYF
TRBV6-2/TRBV6-3,.,TRBD2,TRBJ2-7,TGTGCCAGCAGTTACCGGACTAGCGGAAATACTTTTTCCTCCTACGAGCAGTACTTC,CASSYRTSGNTFSSYEQYF
TRBV2,few,.,TRBJ2-2,TGTGCCAGCATTTCCGCCCTGGCAGTCGCTAACACCGGGGAGCTGTTTTTT,CASISALAVANTGELFF
TRBV6-5,.,.,TRBJ2-3,TGTGCCAGCAGGAGCGTTAGCACAGATACGCAGTATTTT,CASRSVSTDTQYF
TRBV7-2,.,TRBD1,TRBJ2-7,TGTGCCAGCAGCCGCCCGGGACAGGGTGTGAACGAGCAGTACTTC,CASSRPGQGVNEQYF
TRBV19,.,TRBD1,TRBJ1-3,TGTGCCAGTAGTCTTTGGACAGGGCCAAGAAACACCATATATTTT,CASSLWTGPRNTIYF
TRBV5-1,.,.,TRBJ1-3,TGCGCCAGCAGCTTGAGGCAGGGCGACACCATATATTTT,CASSLRQGDTIYF
TRBV24-1,.,.,TRBJ2-2,TGTGCCACCAGTTCAAACACCGGGGAGCTGTTTTTT,CATSSNTGELFF
TRBV6-5,.,.,TRBJ1-1,TGTGCCAGCAGCACCGCTGGACAGCGCTTGGAAGCTTTCTTT,CASSTAGQRLEAFF
TRBV7-2,.,.,TRBJ1-5,TGTGCCAGCAGCTTAGATACCGGGCCCCAGCATTTT,CASSLDTGPQHF
TRBV20-1,.,.,TRBJ2-6,TGCAGTGCTAGTCACCGGGACTTTTCCTTCTCTGGGGCCAACGTCCTGACTTTC,CSASHRDFSFSGANVLTF
TRBV5-1,.,TRBD1,TRBJ2-3,TGCGCCAGCAGCCCTGGGACAGGCATAGATACGCAGTATTTT,CASSPGTGIDTQYF
TRBV5-1,.,.,TRBJ2-3,TGCGCCAGCAGCTTGGCGTCTGGAAATACAGGAGATACGCAGTATTTT,CASSLASGNTGDTQYF
TRBV3-1/TRBV3-2,.,.,TRBJ1-6,TGTGCCAGCAGCCAGCAGGGCGGGGATTCACCCCTCCACTTT,CASSQQGGDSPLHF
TRBV5-4,.,.,TRBJ2-5,TGTGCCAGCAGCTTGGAAGCGGGAGAGACCCAGTACTTC,CASSLEAGETQYF
TRBV30,.,.,TRBJ1-1,TGTGCCTGGGGGCGCATGAACACTGAAGCTTTCTTT,CAWGRMNTEAFF
TRBV19,.,.,TRBJ1-3,TGTGCCAGTAGTGGGGAGGACGGAAACACCATATATTTT,CASSGEDGNTIYF
TRBV19,.,TRBD2,TRBJ2-6,TGTGCCAGTAGTATTGCAAGAGGGAGGGCATCTGGGGCCAACGTCCTGACTTTC,CASSIARGRASGANVLTF
TRBV5-4,.,TRBD1,TRBJ1-6,TGTGCCAGCAGCTTTGACAGGGGATACTCACCCCTCCACTTT,CASSFDRGYSPLHF
TRBV24-1,.,.,TRBJ2-5,TGTGCCACCAGTGATATTCAGGGGATAAAACCGGAGACCCAGTACTTC,CATSDIQGIKPETQYF
TRBV20-1,.,TRBD2,TRBJ2-7,TGCAGTGCTAGTGCGGTGACTAGCGGGAAGCGGTACTTC,CSASAVTSGKRYF
TRBV11-2,.,.,TRBJ2-1,TGTGCCAGCAGCTTTTGGGAGAGCTCCTACAATGAGCAGTTCTTC,CASSFWESSYNEQFF
TRBV14,.,TRBD2,TRBJ2-1,TGTGCCAGCAGCGCGCTAGCGGGAACCACAATGAAGCAGTTCTTC,CASSALAGTTMKQFF
TRBV28,.,TRBD2,TRBJ2-1,TGTGCCAGCAGTGTACTATTGGCGGGGGTCTCCTACAATGAGCAGTTCTTC,CASSVLLAGVSYNEQFF
TRBV24-1,.,TRBD2,TRBJ2-3,TGTGCCACCAGTGATCGACTAGCGGCCACAGATACGCAGTATTTT,CATSDRLAATDTQYF
TRBV7-3,.,.,TRBJ2-2,TGTGCCAGCAGCTTAACGTGGGGGGTTGCAAGGAACACCGGGGAGCTGTTTTTT,CASSLTWGVARNTGELFF
TRBV5-1,.,.,TRBJ2-3,TGCGCCAGCAGCTTGGCCCAGGGCGCAGATACGCAGTATTTT,CASSLAQGADTQYF
TRBV4-1,.,.,TRBJ2-4,TGCGCCAGCAGCCAAGGTCCAGGGCTAGCCAAAAACATTCAGTACTTC,CASSQGPGLAKNIQYF
TRBV28,.,TRBD1,TRBJ2-7,TGTGCCAGCAGCCATGGGACAGGGGGCTACGAGCAGTACTTC,CASSHGTGGYEQYF
TRBV9,.,TRBD2,TRBJ2-7,TGTGCCAGCAGCGTCACTAGCGGGGGGGAGCAGTACTTC,CASSVTSGGEQYF
TRBV7-2,.,.,TRBJ2-2,TGTGCCAGCAGCTTCGACCGGGCCGGGGAGCTGTTTTTT,CASSFDRAGELFF
TRBV28,once,.,TRBJ2-7,TGTGCCAGCAGTTTACAGATTCTGTACGAGCAGTACTTC,CASSLQILYEQYF
TRBV5-1,.,TRBD2,TRBJ2-1,TGCGCCAGCAGAAATGGACTAGCGGGGTACAATGAGCAGTTCTTC,CASRNGLAGYNEQFF
TRBV30,.,.,TRBJ2-7,TGTGCCTGGGGGTTTAGCGGAAACTCCTACGAGCAGTACTTC,CAWGFSGNSYEQYF
TRBV3-1/TRBV3-2,.,.,TRBJ2-5,TGTGCCAGCAGCCTTAGCGACTGGGAGGAGACCCAGTACTTC,CASSLSDWEETQYF
TRBV3-1/TRBV3-2,.,.,TRBJ1-6,TGTGCCAGCAGCCAATTCAGAGGCAGAGATAATTCACCCCTCCACTTT,CASSQFRGRDNSPLHF
TRBV5-4,.,.,TRBJ2-5,TGTGCCAGCAGCTTGGCTGCAGGCCTAGTAGGCGGGATGGGAAAAGAGACCCAGTACTTC,CASSLAAGLVGGMGKETQYF
TRBV7-2,.,.,TRBJ1-5,TGTGCCAGCAGCATCGGGGGGGGGCGAGTAAATCAGCCCCAGCATTTT,CASSIGGGRVNQPQHF
TRBV23-1,.,TRBD1,TRBJ1-2,TGCGCCAGCAGTCAAGTACAGGGGGACTATGGCTACACCTTC,CASSQVQGDYGYTF
TRBV7-9,.,.,TRBJ2-5,TGTGCCAGCAGCCAGATGCAAGAGACCCAGTACTTC,CASSQMQETQYF
TRBV3-1/TRBV3-2,.,TRBD1,TRBJ1-2,TGTGCCAGCAGCCGGACAGGGCCCATTAACTATGGCTACACCTTC,CASSRTGPINYGYTF
TRBV5-4,.,.,TRBJ2-3,TGTGCCAGCAGTCCCCCCTGGGAGACGGCAGATACGCAGTATTTT,CASSPPWETADTQYF
TRBV30,once,TRBD2,TRBJ2-1,TGTGCCTGGACTTTTAGCGGGTACAATGAGCAGTTCTTC,CAWTFSGYNEQFF
TRBV7-8,.,.,TRBJ1-2,TGTGCCAGCAGCTTAAGGGGGTCCTATGGCTACACCTTC,CASSLRGSYGYTF
TRBV29-1,.,TRBD2,TRBJ2-1,TGCAGCGTCTCTAAAGCGGGAGACTTATACAATGAGCAGTTCTTC,CSVSKAGDLYNEQFF
TRBV2,once,TRBD2,TRBJ2-2,TGTGCCAGCGGGACTAGCGGGCACACCGGGGAGCTGTTTTTT,CASGTSGHTGELFF
TRBV5-1,.,.,TRBJ2-3,TGCGCCAGCAGCTTTACGGGAGAGAGCACAGATACGCAGTATTTT,CASSFTGESTDTQYF